The clone carrying this TCR beta chain was seen repeatedly, ten times or more. This sample was included in a study of T cells in Graves' hyperthyroidism and ophthalmopathy. TCR beta CDR3 regions were amplified from RNA. HTBI primers drove first-round RT-PCR of the TCR CDR3. From the multiplex PCR reads, TCRdb called clonotypes with MiXCR, one entry per CDR3 protein. The sample consists of fewer than 600,000 distinct CDR3 sequences, over 13% of them appearing once. V was clipped by 2 bases and J by 7 bases, with 17 bases between them. This CDR3 comprises 15 residues. The V call is TRBV12-3 or TRBV12-4, the J call TRBJ1-2; D gene unclear. Sequencing used blood. The sequence derives from a woman aged 18-29 years with Graves' hyperthyroidism. This CDR3 reads CASSLPQRVASGYTF. Here the CDR3 DNA reads TGTGCCAGCAGTTTACCCCAGCGGGTCGCGTCTGGCTACACCTTC.